This T cell receptor beta chain was found in a study of human T cells and chemical hapten exposure. The wider study: Small differences in pooled library volume mainly drove the variation in TCR yields per sample.

TCRdb re-called the RACE reads through MiXCR, storing one row per CDR3 protein. The table has around 300,000 distinct CDR3 sequences, around 7.3% seen once. This clonotype was seen repeatedly, ten times or more. V was clipped by 1 base and J by 0 bases, with 7 bases between them. Germline loops: CDR1 SGHRS, CDR2 YFSETQ. CDR3 length equals 14 residues. Time point given: pre-sensitization, week 0. As for treatment: therapeutic diphenylcyclopropenone sensitization with weekly scalp DPC. The rearrangement links TRBV5-1 to TRBJ1-2; D remains unclear. The clonotype comes from a man younger than 30 with alopecia areata. Some clones in this sample may be carry-over from other donors' samples. The sequences come from whole blood, collected in connection with sensitization to the hapten diphenylcyclopropenone (DPC). The CDR3 is CASSLTRTNYGYTF. In DNA form, the CDR3 reads TGCGCCAGCAGCTTGACCCGCACTAACTATGGCTACACCTTC.